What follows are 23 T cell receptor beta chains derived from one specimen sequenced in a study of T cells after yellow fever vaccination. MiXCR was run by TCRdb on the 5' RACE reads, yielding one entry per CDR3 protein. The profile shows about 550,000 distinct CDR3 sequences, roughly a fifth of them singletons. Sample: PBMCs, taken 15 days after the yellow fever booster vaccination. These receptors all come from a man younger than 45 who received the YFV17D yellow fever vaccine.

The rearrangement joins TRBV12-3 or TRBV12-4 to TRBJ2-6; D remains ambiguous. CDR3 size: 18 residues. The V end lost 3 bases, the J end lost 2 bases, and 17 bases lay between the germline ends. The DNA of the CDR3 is TGTGCCAGCAGTTTTGATCTATCTCGGCGACCTGGGGCCAACGTCCTGACTTTC. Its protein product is CASSFDLSRRPGANVLTF.

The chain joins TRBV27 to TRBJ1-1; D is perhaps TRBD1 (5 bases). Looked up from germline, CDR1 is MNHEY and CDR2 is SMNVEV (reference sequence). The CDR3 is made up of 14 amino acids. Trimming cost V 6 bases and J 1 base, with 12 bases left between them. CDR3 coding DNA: TGTGCCAGCAGACGAGCCAGGGAGAACACTGAAGCTTTCTTT. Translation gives CASRRARENTEAFF.

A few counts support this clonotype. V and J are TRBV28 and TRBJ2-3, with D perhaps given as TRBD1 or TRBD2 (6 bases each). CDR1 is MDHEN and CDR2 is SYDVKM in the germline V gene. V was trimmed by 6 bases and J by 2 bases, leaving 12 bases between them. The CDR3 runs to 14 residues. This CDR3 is CASRLWGATDTQYF. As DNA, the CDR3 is TGTGCCAGCAGGCTCTGGGGGGCCACAGATACGCAGTATTTT.

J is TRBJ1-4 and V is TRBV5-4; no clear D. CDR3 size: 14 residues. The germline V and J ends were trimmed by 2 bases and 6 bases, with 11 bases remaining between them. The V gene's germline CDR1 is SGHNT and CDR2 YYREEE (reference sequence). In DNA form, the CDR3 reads TGTGCCAGCAGCTTCCGGGCCACGGATGAAAAACTGTTTTTT. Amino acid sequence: CASSFRATDEKLFF.

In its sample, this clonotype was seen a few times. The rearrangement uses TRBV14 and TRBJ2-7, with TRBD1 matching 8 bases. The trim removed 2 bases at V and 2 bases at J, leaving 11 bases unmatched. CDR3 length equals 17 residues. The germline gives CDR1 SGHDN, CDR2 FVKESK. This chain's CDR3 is CASSQYIQGAHPYEQYF. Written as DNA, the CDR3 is TGTGCCAGCAGCCAATACATTCAGGGGGCGCATCCCTACGAGCAGTACTTC.

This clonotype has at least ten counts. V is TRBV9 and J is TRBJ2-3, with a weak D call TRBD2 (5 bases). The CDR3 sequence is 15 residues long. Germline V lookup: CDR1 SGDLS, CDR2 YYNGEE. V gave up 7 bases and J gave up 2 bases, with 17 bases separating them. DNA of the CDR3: TGTGCCAGCTGGGGATATGGACTGATCACAGATACGCAGTATTTT. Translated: CASWGYGLITDTQYF.

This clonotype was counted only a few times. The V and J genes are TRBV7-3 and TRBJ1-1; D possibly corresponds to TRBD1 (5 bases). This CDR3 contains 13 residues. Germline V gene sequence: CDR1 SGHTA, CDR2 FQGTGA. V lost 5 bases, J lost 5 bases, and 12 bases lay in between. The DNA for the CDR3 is TGTGCCAGCAGCCAAAACCAGGGAACTGAAGCTTTCTTT. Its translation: CASSQNQGTEAFF.

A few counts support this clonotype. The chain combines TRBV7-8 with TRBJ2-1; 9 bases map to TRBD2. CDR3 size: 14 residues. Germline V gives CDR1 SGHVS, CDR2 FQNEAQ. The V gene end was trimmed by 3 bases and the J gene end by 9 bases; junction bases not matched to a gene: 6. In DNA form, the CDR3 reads TGTGCCAGCAGCTTGCCCAGACTAGCGGTTGAGCAGTTCTTC. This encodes CASSLPRLAVEQFF.

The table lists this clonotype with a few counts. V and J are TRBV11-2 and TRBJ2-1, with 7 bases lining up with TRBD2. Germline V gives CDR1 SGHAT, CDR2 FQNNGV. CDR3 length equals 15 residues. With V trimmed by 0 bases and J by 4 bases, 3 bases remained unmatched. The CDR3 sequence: CASSLEWEGYNEQFF. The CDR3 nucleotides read TGTGCCAGCAGCTTAGAGTGGGAGGGGTACAATGAGCAGTTCTTC.

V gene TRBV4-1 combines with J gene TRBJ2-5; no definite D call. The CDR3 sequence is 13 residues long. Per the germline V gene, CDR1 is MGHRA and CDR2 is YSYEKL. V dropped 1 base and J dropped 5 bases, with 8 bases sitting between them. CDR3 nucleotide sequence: TGCGCCAGCAGCCAAGTTCAGGAGGAGACCCAGTACTTC. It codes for CASSQVQEETQYF.

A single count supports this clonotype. CDR3 bases: TGTGCCAGCAACAGGTCCCCGGGGTCCTACAATGAGCAGTTCTTC. Its protein product is CASNRSPGSYNEQFF. The chain has TRBV6-1 and TRBJ2-1, with D tentatively TRBD1 or TRBD2 (5 bases each). V was cut by 7 bases and J by 1 base, with 14 bases left in between. The CDR3 is 15 residues long. CDR1 and CDR2 from the germline V gene are MNHNS and SASEGT.

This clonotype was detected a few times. The CDR3 protein is CASSFSHQRVRETQYF. For the CDR3, the DNA is TGCGCCAGCAGCTTTTCGCATCAGCGGGTACGAGAGACCCAGTACTTC. This chain links TRBV5-1 with TRBJ2-5; perhaps TRBD2 as D (6 bases). This CDR3 contains 16 residues. Germline V lookup: CDR1 SGHRS, CDR2 YFSETQ. Trimming removed 2 bases from V and 4 bases from J, with 18 bases in between.

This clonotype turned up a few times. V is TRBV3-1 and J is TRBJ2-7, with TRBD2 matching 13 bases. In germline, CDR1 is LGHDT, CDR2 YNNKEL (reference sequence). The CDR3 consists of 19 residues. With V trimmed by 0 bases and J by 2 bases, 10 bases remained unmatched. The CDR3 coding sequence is TGTGCCAGCAGCCAAGATCTTCCCGGACTAGCGGGAGACACCTACGAGCAGTACTTC. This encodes CASSQDLPGLAGDTYEQYF.

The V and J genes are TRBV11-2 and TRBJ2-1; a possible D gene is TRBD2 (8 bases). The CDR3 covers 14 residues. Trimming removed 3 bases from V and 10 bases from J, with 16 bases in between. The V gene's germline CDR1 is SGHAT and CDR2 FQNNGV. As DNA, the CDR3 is TGTGCCAGCAGCTTTAGCGGGACAGATCAAGAGCAGTTCTTC. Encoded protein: CASSFSGTDQEQFF.

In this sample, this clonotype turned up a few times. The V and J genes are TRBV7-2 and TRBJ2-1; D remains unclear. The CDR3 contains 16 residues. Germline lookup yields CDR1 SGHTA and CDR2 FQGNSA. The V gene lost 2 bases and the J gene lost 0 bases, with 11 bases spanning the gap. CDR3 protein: CASSLNSLVSYNEQFF. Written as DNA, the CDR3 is TGTGCCAGCAGCTTAAATTCGCTAGTCTCCTACAATGAGCAGTTCTTC. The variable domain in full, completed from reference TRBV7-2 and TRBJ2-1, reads GAGVSQSPSNKVTEKGKDVELRCDPISGHTALYWYRQSLGQGLEFLIYFQGNSAPDKSGLPSDRFSAERTGGSVSTLTIQRTQQEDSAVYLCASSLNSLVSYNEQFFGPGTRLTVL.

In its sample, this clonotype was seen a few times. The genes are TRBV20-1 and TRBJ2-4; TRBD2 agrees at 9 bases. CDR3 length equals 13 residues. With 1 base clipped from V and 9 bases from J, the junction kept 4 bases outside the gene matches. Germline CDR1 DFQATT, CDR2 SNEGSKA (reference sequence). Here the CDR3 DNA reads TGCAGTGCTAGAGGTCTAGCGGGAAGCATTCAGTACTTC. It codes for CSARGLAGSIQYF.

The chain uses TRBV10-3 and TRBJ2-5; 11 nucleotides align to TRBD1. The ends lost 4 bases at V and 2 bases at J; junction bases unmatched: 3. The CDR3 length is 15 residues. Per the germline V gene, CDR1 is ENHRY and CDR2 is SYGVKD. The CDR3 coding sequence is TGTGCCATCAGTGTAGGGACAGGGGGACAAGAGACCCAGTACTTC. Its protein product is CAISVGTGGQETQYF.

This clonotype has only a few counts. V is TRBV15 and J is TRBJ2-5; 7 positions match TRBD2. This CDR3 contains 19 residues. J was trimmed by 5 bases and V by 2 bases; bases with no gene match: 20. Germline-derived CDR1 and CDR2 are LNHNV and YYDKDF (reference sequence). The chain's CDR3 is CATSRSGEVARYSLETQYF. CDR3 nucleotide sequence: TGTGCCACCAGCAGAAGCGGGGAGGTTGCCAGGTACTCTCTGGAGACCCAGTACTTC.

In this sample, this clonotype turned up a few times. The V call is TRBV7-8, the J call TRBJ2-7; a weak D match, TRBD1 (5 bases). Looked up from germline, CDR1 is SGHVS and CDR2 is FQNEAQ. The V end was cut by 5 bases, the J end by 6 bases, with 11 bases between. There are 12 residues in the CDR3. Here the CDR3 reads CASSLSGFEQYF. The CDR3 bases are TGTGCCAGCAGCCTCTCAGGGTTCGAGCAGTACTTC.

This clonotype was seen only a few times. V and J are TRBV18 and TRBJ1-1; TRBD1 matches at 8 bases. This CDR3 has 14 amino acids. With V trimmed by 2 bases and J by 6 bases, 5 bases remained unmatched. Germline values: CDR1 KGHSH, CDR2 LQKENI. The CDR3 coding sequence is TGTGCCAGCTCACCAGGGCAGGGGGCCTCTGAAGCTTTCTTT. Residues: CASSPGQGASEAFF.

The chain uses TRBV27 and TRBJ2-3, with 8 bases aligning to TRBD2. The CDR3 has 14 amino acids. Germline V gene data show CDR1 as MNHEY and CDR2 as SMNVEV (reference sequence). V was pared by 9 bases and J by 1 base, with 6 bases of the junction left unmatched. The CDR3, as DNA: TGTGCCAGGAAAACGACTAGCGGCACAGATACGCAGTATTTT. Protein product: CARKTTSGTDTQYF.

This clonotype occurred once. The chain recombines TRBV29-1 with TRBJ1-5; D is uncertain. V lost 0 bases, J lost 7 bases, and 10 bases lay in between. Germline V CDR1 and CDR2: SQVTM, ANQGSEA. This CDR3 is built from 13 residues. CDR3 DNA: TGCAGCGTTGAAGATGGCGATGGGCAGCCCCAGCATTTT. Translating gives CSVEDGDGQPQHF.

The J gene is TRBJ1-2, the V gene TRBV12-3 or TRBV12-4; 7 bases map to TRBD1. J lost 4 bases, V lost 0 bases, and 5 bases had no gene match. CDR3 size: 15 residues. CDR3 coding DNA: TGTGCCAGCAGTTTAGCAGGGGGCAAGGGCTATGGCTACACCTTC. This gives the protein CASSLAGGKGYGYTF.